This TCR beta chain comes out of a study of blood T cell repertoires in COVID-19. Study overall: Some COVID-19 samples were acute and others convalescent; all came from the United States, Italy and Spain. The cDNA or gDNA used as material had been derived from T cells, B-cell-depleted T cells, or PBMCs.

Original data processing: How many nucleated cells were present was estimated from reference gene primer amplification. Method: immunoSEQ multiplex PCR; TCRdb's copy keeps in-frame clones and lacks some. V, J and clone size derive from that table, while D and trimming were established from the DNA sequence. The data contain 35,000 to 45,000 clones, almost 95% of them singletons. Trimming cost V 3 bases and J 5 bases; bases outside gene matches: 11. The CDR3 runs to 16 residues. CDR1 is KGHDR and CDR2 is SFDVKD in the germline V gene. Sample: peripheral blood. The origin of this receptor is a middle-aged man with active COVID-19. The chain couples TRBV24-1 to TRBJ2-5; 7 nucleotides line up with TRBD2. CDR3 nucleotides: TGTGCCACCAGTGATCGGATAGCGGGTGTCCAGGAGACCCAGTACTTC. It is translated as CATSDRIAGVQETQYF.